These 3 T cell receptor beta chains originate from one sample sequenced in a study of cytomegalovirus exposure and HLA in healthy donors. 13 Jbeta primers and 60 Vbeta primers were used for the PCR. Libraries were prepared by immunoSEQ multiplex PCR; TCRdb keeps only in-frame clonotypes and omits some of them. The table records about 85,000 clones, under 90% of them present only once. Source material: PBMCs. The receptor source for this set is a man in his forties or fifties in good health and CMV-seropositive.

A note on this clone: An end of the junction differs from the germline gene, which may be a read error. This chain links TRBV7-9 with TRBJ1-2; no firm D call. Per germline, CDR1 SEHNR and CDR2 FQNEAQ (reference sequence). This CDR3 comprises 12 residues. DNA for the CDR3: TGTTCCAGCAGCAACAGTAACTATGGCTACACCTTC. This encodes CSSSNSNYGYTF.

The rearrangement uses TRBV30 and TRBJ2-7; D possibly corresponds to TRBD1 (6 bases). The CDR3 consists of 11 residues. CDR1 GTSNPN and CDR2 SVGIG come from the germline V gene (reference sequence). With 2 bases removed from V and 4 bases from J, the gap between germline ends came to 6 bases. The CDR3 DNA reads as TGTGCCTGGAGTACAGGGTACGAGCAGTACTTC. Its translation is CAWSTGYEQYF. The entire variable domain, with the rest obtained from reference TRBV30 and TRBJ2-7, is as follows: SQTIHQWPATLVQPVGSPLSLECTVEGTSNPNLYWYRQAAGRGLQLLFYSVGIGQISSEVPQNLSASRPQDRQFILSSKKLLLSDSGFYLCAWSTGYEQYFGPGTRLTVT.

This chain joins TRBV5-6 and TRBJ1-2; TRBD1 is a possible D gene (6 bases). V lost 6 bases to trimming and J lost 6 bases, with 18 bases between them. The germline CDR1 and CDR2 sequences are SGHDT and YYEEEE. The CDR3 covers 14 residues. In nucleotides, the CDR3 is TGTGCCAGCACCCAGACAGGTTGGACAGATGGCTACACCTTC. Residues: CASTQTGWTDGYTF. The variable domain in full, with the rest retrieved from reference TRBV5-6 and TRBJ1-2, is DAGVTQSPTHLIKTRGQQVTLRCSPKSGHDTVSWYQQALGQGPQFIFQYYEEEERQRGNFPDRFSGHQFPNYSSELNVNALLLGDSALYLCASTQTGWTDGYTFGSGTRLTVV.